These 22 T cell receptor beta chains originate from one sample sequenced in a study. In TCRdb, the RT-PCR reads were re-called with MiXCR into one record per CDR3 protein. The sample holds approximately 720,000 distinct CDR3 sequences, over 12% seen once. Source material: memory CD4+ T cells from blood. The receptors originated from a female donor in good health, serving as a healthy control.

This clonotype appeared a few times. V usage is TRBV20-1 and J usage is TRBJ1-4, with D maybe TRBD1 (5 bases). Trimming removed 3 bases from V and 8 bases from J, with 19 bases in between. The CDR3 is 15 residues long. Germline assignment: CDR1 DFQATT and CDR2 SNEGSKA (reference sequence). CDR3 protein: CSASYLGGTGEKLFF. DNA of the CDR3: TGCAGTGCTAGTTATCTGGGGGGGACTGGCGAAAAACTGTTTTTT.

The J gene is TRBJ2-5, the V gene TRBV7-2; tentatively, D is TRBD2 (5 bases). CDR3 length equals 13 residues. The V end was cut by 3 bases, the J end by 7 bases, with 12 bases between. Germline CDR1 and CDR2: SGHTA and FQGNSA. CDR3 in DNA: TGTGCCAGCAGCTTCCCCGACCGGGGGACCCAGTACTTC. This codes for CASSFPDRGTQYF. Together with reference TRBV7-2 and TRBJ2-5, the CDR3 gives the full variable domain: GAGVSQSPSNKVTEKGKDVELRCDPISGHTALYWYRQSLGQGLEFLIYFQGNSAPDKSGLPSDRFSAERTGGSVSTLTIQRTQQEDSAVYLCASSFPDRGTQYFGPGTRLLVL.

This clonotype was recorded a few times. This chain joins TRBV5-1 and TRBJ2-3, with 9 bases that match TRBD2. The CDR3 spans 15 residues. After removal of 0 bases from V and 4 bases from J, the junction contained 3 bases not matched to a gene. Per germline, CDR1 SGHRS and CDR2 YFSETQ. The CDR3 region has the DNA TGCGCCAGCAGCTTGGAGGTAGCGGGAGCAGATACGCAGTATTTT. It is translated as CASSLEVAGADTQYF.

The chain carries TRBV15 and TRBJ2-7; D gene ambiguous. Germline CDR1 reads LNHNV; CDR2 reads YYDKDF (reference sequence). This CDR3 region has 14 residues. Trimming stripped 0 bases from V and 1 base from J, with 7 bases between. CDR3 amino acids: CATSREGRSYEQYF. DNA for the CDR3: TGTGCCACCAGCAGAGAGGGCAGGTCCTACGAGCAGTACTTC.

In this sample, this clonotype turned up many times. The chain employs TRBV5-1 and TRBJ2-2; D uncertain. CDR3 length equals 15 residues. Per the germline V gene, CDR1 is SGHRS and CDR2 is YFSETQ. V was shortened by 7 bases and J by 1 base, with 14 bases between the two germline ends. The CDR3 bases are TGCGCCAGCCTCCTAAGGCCAGGGAACACCGGGGAGCTGTTTTTT. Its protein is CASLLRPGNTGELFF.

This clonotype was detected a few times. CDR3: CASTLGTLRNEQFF. The CDR3 DNA sequence: TGTGCCAGCACCCTCGGGACTCTGCGCAATGAGCAGTTCTTC. The chain combines TRBV28 with TRBJ2-1; tentative D call: TRBD2 (6 bases). Germline CDR1 is MDHEN and CDR2 is SYDVKM. The CDR3 has 14 amino acids. Trimming stripped 7 bases from V and 6 bases from J, with 16 bases between.

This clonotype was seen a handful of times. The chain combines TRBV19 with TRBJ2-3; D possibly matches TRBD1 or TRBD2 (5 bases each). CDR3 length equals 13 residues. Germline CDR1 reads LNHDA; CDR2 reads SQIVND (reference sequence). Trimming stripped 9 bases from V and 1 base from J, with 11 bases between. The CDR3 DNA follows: TGTGCCAGCCGGGGCATCGGCACAGATACGCAGTATTTT. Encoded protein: CASRGIGTDTQYF.

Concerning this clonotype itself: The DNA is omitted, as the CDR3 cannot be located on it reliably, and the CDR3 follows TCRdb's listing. Here the CDR3 reads CATSSFYICSARAGGYGYTF. This sequence joins TRBV15 and TRBJ1-2; whether TRBD1, the table's D call, matches the DNA was not checked. The CDR3 region is 20 residues in length, termini included. Germline CDR1 and CDR2: LNHNV and YYDKDF (reference sequence).

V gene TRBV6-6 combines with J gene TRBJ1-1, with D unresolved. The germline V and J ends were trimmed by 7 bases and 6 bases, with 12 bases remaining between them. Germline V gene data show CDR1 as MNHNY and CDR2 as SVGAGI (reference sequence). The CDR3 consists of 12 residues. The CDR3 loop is CASTDSGAEAFF. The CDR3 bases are TGTGCCAGCACGGACTCTGGGGCTGAAGCTTTCTTT.

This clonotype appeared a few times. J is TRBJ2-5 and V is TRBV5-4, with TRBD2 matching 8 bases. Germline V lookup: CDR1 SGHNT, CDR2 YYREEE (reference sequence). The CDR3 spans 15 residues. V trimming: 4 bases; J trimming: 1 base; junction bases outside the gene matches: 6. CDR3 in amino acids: CASSIPTSGQETQYF. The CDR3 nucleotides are TGTGCCAGCAGCATCCCTACTAGCGGCCAAGAGACCCAGTACTTC.

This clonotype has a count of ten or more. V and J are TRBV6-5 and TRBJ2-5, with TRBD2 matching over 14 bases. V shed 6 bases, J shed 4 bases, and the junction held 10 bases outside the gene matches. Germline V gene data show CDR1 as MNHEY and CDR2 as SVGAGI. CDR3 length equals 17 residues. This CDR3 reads CASRPGLAGAGGETQYF. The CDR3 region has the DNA TGTGCCAGCAGACCGGGACTAGCGGGAGCGGGTGGAGAGACCCAGTACTTC.

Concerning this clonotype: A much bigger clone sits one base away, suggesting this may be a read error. The CDR3 loop is CASSWGRRLQETQYF. The CDR3 nucleotides are TGTGCCAGCAGCTGGGGAAGGAGGCTCCAAGAGACCCAGTACTTC. This chain uses TRBV4-2 with TRBJ2-5, with D maybe TRBD2 (5 bases). This CDR3 has 15 amino acids. Germline CDR1 LGHNA, CDR2 YNFKEQ. V was cut by 5 bases and J by 1 base, with 14 bases left in between.

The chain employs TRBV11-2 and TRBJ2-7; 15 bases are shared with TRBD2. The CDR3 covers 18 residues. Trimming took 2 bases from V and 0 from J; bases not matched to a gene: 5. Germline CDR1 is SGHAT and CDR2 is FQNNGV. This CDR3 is CASSLLGLAGGSSYEQYF. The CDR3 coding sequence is TGTGCCAGCAGCTTACTGGGACTAGCGGGAGGAAGCTCCTACGAGCAGTACTTC.

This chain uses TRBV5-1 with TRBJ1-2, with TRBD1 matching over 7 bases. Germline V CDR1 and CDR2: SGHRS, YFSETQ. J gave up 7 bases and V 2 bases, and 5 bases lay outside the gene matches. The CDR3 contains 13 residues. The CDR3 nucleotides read TGCGCCAGCAGCTTAGAGGGGGCGGCTGGCTACACCTTC. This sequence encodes CASSLEGAAGYTF.

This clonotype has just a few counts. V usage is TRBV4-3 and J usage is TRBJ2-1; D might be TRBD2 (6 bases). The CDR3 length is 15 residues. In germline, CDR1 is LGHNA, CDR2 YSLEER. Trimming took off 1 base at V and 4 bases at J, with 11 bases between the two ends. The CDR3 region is CASSQGLREYNEQFF. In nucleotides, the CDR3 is TGCGCCAGCAGCCAAGGTCTGCGGGAATACAATGAGCAGTTCTTC.

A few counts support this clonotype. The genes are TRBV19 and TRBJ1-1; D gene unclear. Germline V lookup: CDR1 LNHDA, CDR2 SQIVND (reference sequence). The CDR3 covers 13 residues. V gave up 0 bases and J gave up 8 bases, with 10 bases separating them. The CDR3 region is CASSIDTTREAFF. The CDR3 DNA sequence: TGTGCCAGTAGTATAGACACAACAAGAGAAGCTTTCTTT.

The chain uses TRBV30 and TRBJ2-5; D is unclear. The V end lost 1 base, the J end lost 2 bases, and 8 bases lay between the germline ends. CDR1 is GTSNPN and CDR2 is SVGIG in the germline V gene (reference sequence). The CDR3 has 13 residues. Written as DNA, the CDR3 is TGTGCCTGGAGTGGCGGTCCTCAAGAGACCCAGTACTTC. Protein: CAWSGGPQETQYF. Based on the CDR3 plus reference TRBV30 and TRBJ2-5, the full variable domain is SQTIHQWPATLVQPVGSPLSLECTVEGTSNPNLYWYRQAAGRGLQLLFYSVGIGQISSEVPQNLSASRPQDRQFILSSKKLLLSDSGFYLCAWSGGPQETQYFGPGTRLLVL.

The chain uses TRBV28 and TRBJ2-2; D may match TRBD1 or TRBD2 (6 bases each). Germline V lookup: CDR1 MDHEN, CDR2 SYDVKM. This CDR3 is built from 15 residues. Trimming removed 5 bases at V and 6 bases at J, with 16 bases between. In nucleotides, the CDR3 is TGTGCCAGCAGTCGGTGGGGGGCCGGGGCCGGGGAGCTGTTTTTT. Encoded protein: CASSRWGAGAGELFF.

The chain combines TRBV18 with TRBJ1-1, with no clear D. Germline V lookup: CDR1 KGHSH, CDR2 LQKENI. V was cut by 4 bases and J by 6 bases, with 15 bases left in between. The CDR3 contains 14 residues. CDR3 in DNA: TGTGCCAGCTCACGAGACCGAGGTGAGGCTGAAGCTTTCTTT. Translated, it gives CASSRDRGEAEAFF.

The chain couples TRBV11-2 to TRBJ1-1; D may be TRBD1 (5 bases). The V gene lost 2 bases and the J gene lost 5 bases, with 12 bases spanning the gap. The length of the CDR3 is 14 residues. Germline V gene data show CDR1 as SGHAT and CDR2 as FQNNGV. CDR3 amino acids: CASSLNRDGTEAFF. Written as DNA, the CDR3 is TGTGCCAGCAGCTTAAACCGGGACGGTACTGAAGCTTTCTTT.

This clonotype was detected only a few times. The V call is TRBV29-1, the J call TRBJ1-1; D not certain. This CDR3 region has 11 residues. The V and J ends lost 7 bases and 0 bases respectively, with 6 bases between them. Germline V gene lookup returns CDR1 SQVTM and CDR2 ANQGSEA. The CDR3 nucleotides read TGCAGCGGACAAATGAACACTGAAGCTTTCTTT. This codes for CSGQMNTEAFF.

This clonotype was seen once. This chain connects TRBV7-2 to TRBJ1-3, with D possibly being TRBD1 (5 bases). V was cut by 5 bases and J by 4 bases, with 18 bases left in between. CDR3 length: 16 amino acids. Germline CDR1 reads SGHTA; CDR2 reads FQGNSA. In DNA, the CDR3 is TGTGCCAGCAGCCGTTTGGGGGGGAACTCCGGAAACACCATATATTTT. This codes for CASSRLGGNSGNTIYF.